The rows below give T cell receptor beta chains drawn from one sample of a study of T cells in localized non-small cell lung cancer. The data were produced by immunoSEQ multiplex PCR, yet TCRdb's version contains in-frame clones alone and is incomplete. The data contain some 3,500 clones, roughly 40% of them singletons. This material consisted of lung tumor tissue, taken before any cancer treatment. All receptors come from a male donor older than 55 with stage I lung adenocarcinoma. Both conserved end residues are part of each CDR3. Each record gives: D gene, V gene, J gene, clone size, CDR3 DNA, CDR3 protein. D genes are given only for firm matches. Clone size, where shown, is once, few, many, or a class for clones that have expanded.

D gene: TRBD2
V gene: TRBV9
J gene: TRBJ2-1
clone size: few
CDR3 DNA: TGTGCCAGCAGCGTAGAAACTAGCGGGGGAAGGGAGCAGTTCTTC
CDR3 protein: CASSVETSGGREQFF

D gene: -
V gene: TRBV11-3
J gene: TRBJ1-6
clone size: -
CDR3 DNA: TGTGCCAGCAGCTTAGGGACAGATAATTCACCCCTCCACTTT
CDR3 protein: CASSLGTDNSPLHF

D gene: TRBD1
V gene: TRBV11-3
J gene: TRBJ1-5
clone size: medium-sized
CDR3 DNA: TGTGCCAGCAGCTTAGGCGGACAGGGACATCAGCCCCAGCATTTT
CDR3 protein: CASSLGGQGHQPQHF

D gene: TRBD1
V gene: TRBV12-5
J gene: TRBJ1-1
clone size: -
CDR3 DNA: TGTGCCAGCACTTCCCGGCCGGGACAGGGGGCCACTGAAGCTTTCTTT
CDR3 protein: CASTSRPGQGATEAFF

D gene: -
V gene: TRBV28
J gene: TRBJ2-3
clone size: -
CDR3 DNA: TGTGCCAGCAGTCTACCACAGGGGGGGGCAGATACGCAGTATTTT
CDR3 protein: CASSLPQGGADTQYF

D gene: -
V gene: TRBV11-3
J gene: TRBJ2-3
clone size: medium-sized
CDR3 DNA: TGTGCCAGCAGCTTGATGGGGACAAGGAATCCAGATACGCAGTATTTT
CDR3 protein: CASSLMGTRNPDTQYF

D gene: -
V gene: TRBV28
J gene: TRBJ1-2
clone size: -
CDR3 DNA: TGTGCCAGCAGCGCCGTCCGGGACTTTAACTATGGCTACACCTTC
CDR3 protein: CASSAVRDFNYGYTF

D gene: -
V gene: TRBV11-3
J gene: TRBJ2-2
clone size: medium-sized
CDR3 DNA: TGTGCCAGCAGCATGACAGCAAACACCGGGGAGCTGTTTTTT
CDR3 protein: CASSMTANTGELFF

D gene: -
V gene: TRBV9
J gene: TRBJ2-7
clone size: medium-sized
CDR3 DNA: TGTGCCAGCCTAGGGGGGACGTTATACGAGCAGTACTTC
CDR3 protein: CASLGGTLYEQYF

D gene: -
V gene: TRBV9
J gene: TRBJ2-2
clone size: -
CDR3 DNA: TGTGCCAGCAGAACAGAGAACACCGGGGAGCTGTTTTTT
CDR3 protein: CASRTENTGELFF

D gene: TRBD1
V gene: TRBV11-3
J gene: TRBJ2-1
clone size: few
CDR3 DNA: TGTGCCAGCAGCCCAGGACCATGGGACAGGGACAATGAGCAGTTCTTC
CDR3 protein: CASSPGPWDRDNEQFF

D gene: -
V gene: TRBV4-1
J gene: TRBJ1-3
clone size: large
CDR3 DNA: TGCGCCAGCAGCCAGGAGGGCCTAGCTAGGGGAAACACCATATATTTT
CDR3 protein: CASSQEGLARGNTIYF

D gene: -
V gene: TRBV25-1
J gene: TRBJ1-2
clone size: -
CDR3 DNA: TGTGCCAGCAGTGCAGGGGTACAGCGCTATGGCTACACCTTC
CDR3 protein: CASSAGVQRYGYTF

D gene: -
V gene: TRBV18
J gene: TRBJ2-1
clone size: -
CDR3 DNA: TGTGCCAGCTCACTACAGGGATCACAATTCCGAAATGAGCAGTTCTTC
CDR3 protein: CASSLQGSQFRNEQFF

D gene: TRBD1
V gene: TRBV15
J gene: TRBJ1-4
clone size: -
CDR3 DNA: TGTGCCACCAGCAGAGCCGGGACAGGGGTGAAACTGTTTTTT
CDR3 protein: CATSRAGTGVKLFF

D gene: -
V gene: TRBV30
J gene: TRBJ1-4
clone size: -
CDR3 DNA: TGTGCCTGGAGCCGTCAGGGTGCAACTAATGAAAAACTGTTTTTT
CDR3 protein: CAWSRQGATNEKLFF

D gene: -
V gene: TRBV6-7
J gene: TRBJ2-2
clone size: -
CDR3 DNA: TGTGCCAGTTCGGGAGTAGTTTGGAACACCGGGGAGCTGTTTTTT
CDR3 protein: CASSGVVWNTGELFF

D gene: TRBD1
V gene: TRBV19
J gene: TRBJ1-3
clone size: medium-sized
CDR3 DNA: TGTGCCAGTAGTCTGGACAGGGGCTCTGGAAACACCATATATTTT
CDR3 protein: CASSLDRGSGNTIYF

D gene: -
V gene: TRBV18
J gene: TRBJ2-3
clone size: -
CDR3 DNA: TGTGCCAGCTCACCACGGGGAGTAGCGGAAAGCACAGATACGCAGTATTTT
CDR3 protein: CASSPRGVAESTDTQYF

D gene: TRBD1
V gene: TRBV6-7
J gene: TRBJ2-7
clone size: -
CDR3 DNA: TGTGCCAGCAGTTATCCAGGGGGCATCGAGCAGTACTTC
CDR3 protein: CASSYPGGIEQYF

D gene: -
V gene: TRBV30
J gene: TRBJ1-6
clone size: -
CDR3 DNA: TGTGCCTGGAGTAGGGACGTAAATTCACCCCTCCACTTT
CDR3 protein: CAWSRDVNSPLHF

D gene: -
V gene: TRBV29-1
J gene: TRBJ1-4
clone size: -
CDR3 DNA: TGCAGCGTTCTAGCGGGGTCGGAGGAAAAACTGTTTTTT
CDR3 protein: CSVLAGSEEKLFF

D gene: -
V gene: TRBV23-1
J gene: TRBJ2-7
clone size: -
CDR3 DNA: TGCGCCAGCAGTCAACCGGACGGGGGCAGGTACGAGCAGTACTTC
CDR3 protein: CASSQPDGGRYEQYF

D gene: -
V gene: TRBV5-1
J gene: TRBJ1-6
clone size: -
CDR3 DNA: TGCGCCAGCAGCTTGGATCCGTCCTATAATTCACCCCTCCACTTT
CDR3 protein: CASSLDPSYNSPLHF